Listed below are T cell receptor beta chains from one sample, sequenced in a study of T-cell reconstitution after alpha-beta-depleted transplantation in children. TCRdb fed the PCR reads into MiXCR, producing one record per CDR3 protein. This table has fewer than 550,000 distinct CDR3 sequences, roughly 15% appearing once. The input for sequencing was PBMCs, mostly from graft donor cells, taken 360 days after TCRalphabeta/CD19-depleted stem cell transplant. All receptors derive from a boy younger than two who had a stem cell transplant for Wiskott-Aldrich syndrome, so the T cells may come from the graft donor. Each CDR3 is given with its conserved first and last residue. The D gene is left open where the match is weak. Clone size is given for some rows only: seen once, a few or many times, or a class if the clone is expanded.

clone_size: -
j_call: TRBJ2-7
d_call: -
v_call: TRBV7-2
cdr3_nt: TGTGCCAGCAGCTTAGTGGGGCGGGCAGACCTCTCCTACGAGCAGTACTTC
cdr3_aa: CASSLVGRADLSYEQYF

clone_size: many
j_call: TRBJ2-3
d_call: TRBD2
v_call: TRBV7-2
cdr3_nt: TGTGCCAGCAGCTTGAATAGCGGGGGGGCGGATACGCAGTATTTT
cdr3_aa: CASSLNSGGADTQYF

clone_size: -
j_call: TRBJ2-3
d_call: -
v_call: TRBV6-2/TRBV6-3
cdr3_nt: TGTGCCAGCAGTTCCCAGGACTTAAGCACAGATACGCAGTATTTT
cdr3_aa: CASSSQDLSTDTQYF

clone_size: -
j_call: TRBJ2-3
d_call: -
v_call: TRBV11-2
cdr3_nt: TGTGCCAGCAGGCTACACCGCCCCGGCCGGGGGACCGGAGATACGCAGTATTTT
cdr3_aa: CASRLHRPGRGTGDTQYF

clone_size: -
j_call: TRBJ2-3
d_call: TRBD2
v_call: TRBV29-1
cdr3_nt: TGCAGCGTTGTCGCGGGGGGGACCACAGATACGCAGTATTTT
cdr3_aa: CSVVAGGTTDTQYF

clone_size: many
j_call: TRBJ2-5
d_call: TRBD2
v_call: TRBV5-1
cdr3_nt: TGCGCCAGCAGCTTGGTGGGACTAGCGGAGACCCAGTACTTC
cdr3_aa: CASSLVGLAETQYF

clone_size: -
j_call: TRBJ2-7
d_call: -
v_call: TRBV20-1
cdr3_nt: TGCAGTGCCACGGAAGGAGCCTACGAGCAGTACTTC
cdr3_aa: CSATEGAYEQYF

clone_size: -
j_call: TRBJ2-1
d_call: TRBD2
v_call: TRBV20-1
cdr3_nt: TGCAGTGCGCGACTAGCGGGGGCCCGGGGGAATGAGCAGTTCTTC
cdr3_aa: CSARLAGARGNEQFF

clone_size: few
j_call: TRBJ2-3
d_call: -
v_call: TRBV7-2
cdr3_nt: TGTGCCAGCAGGCCCGCGATAGGGCAAGCAGATACGCAGTATTTT
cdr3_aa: CASRPAIGQADTQYF

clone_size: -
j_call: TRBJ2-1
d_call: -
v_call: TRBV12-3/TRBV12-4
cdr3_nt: TGTGCCAGCAGTTCGGGACGGAAATACAATGAGCAGTTCTTC
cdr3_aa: CASSSGRKYNEQFF

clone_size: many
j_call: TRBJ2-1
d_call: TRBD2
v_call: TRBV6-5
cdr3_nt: TGTGCCAGCAGCTACCGAGCGGGACGGTCCTACAATGAGCAGTTCTTC
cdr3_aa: CASSYRAGRSYNEQFF

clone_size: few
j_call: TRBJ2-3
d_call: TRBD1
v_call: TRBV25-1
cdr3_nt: TGTGCCAGCAGAGGTGGGCAGGGGGTTTCTCAGAAGGGCACAGATACGCAGTATTTT
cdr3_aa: CASRGGQGVSQKGTDTQYF

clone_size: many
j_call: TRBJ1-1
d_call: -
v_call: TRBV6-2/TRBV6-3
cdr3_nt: TGTGCCAGCAGTTACTCTTATAGCAATGAAGCTTTCTTT
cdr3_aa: CASSYSYSNEAFF

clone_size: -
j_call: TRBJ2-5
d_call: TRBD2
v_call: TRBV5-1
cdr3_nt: TGCGCCAGCAGCTTTATAGCGGGGGATCAAGAGACCCAGTACTTC
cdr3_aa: CASSFIAGDQETQYF

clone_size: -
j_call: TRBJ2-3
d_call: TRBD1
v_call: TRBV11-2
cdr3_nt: TGTGCCAGCAGCTCATACAGGGGCATGTCGAATACGCAGTATTTT
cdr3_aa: CASSSYRGMSNTQYF

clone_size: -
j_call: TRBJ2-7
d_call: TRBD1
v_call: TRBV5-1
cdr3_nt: TGCGCCAGCAGCTGGGACAGGGGGCAAGAGCAGTACTTC
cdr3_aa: CASSWDRGQEQYF

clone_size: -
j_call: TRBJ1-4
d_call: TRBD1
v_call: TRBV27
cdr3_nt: TGTGCCAGCGCCCTAGGGACAGTTAATGAAAAACTGTTTTTT
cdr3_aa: CASALGTVNEKLFF

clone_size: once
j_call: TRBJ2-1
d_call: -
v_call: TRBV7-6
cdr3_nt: TGTGCCAGCAGCTTAGACCTGGGCCCCTACAATGAGCAGTTCTTC
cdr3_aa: CASSLDLGPYNEQFF

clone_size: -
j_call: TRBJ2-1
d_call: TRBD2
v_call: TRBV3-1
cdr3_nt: TGTGCCAGCAGCCTTTCTCCCGGGACTAGCGGGAATAATGAGCAGTTCTTC
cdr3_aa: CASSLSPGTSGNNEQFF

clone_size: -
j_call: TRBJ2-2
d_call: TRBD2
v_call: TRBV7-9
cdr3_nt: TGTGCCAGCAGCCCCCGCCTAGCGGAAGTCACCGGGGAGCTGTTTTTT
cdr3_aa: CASSPRLAEVTGELFF

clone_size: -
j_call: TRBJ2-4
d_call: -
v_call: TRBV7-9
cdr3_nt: TGTGCCAGCAGCCCCACCGTTCGGCAGGGCCTCAAAAACATTCAGTACTTC
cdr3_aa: CASSPTVRQGLKNIQYF

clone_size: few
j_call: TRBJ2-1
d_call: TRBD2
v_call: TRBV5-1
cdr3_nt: TGTGCCAGCTCGCCGGGACTACCGAGCTCCTACAATGAGCAGTTCTTC
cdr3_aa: CASSPGLPSSYNEQFF

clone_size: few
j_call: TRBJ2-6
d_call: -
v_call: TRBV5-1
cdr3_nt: TGCGCCAGCAGCTTTGGGAGGGGGGCCAACGTCCTGACTTTC
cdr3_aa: CASSFGRGANVLTF

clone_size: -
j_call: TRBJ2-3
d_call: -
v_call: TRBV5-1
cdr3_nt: TGCGCCAGCAGCTTGATGGATTCCACAGATACGCAGTATTTT
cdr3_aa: CASSLMDSTDTQYF

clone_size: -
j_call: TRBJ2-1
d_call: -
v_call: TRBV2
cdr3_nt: TGTGCCAGCAGTGGGGTCTTGGCGGGTCCTTACAATGAGCAGTTCTTC
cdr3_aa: CASSGVLAGPYNEQFF

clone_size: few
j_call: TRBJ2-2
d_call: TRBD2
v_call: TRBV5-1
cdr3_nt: TGCGCCAGCAGCGCCCCGTCCGGGACTACTTTCAACACCGGGGAGCTGTTTTTT
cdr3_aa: CASSAPSGTTFNTGELFF